This T cell receptor (beta chain) was sequenced for a study of blood T cell repertoires in COVID-19. In the study overall: The United States, Italy and Spain supplied acute and convalescent COVID-19 samples. T cells, B-cell-depleted T cells, or PBMCs supplied cDNA or gDNA.

Measured with immunoSEQ multiplex PCR; TCRdb has only the in-frame clones, and not every one. The data show over 300,000 clones, with roughly 90% seen just once and roughly 1.2% held by the top ten. Trimming cost V 0 bases and J 2 bases, with 10 bases left between them. The CDR3 spans 15 residues. Germline CDR1 SGHTA, CDR2 FQGTGA. Material: peripheral blood. This receptor was obtained from a man between 35 and 55 years old with acute or convalescent COVID-19. This chain links TRBV7-3 with TRBJ2-5; TRBD2 might be the D (6 bases). Here the CDR3 reads CASSLTLGRQETQYF. CDR3 in DNA: TGTGCCAGCAGCTTAACGCTAGGGAGGCAAGAGACCCAGTACTTC.